Shown below are 18 T cell receptor beta chains from a single sample sequenced in a study of T cell changes during pregnancy in multiple sclerosis. Sequencing was performed with immunoSEQ multiplex PCR; in TCRdb, only in-frame clones are kept and a portion is missing. This table holds approximately 99,000 clones, 90% found once. The sequencing here drew on peripheral blood, taken in the second trimester of pregnancy. These receptors were obtained from a female donor in good health, enrolled as a control in a pregnancy study.

The J gene is TRBJ1-2, the V gene TRBV19; TRBD1 aligns across 7 bases. V was pared by 2 bases and J by 2 bases, with 5 bases of the junction left unmatched. CDR1 is LNHDA, CDR2 SQIVND, per germline (reference sequence). This CDR3 spans 15 amino acids. CDR3 sequence: CASSIWDSTNYGYTF. CDR3 in DNA: TGTGCCAGTAGTATATGGGACAGCACCAACTATGGCTACACCTTC. The full variable domain, with the rest looked up from reference TRBV19 and TRBJ1-2, is DGGITQSPKYLFRKEGQNVTLSCEQNLNHDAMYWYRQDPGQGLRLIYYSQIVNDFQKGDIAEGYSVSREKKESFPLTVTSAQKNPTAFYLCASSIWDSTNYGYTFGSGTRLTVV.

The chain is built from TRBV2 and TRBJ1-1; no reliable D call. The length of the CDR3 is 15 residues. Deletions cut 5 bases from V and 0 bases from J, with 13 bases between. Germline V gene data show CDR1 as SNHLY and CDR2 as FYNNEI. CDR3 sequence (DNA): TGTGCCAGCAGTAACCGGGTCCTCATGAACACTGAAGCTTTCTTT. Amino acid sequence: CASSNRVLMNTEAFF.

The gene calls are TRBV18 and TRBJ1-2; a possible D gene is TRBD1 (6 bases). CDR3 length equals 17 residues. Germline values: CDR1 KGHSH, CDR2 LQKENI. V lost 0 bases, J lost 3 bases, and 17 bases lay in between. The CDR3 DNA sequence: TGTGCCAGCTCACCACCACGACGGACAGCCTATTACTATGGCTACACCTTC. Its translation: CASSPPRRTAYYYGYTF.

This rearrangement joins TRBV6-1 to TRBJ2-1, with TRBD2 matching over 13 bases. The CDR3 contains 16 residues. The junction had 8 bases not matched to a gene; V was cut back by 4 bases and J by 8 bases. Germline loops: CDR1 MNHNS, CDR2 SASEGT. The CDR3 DNA is TGTGCCAGCAGTGTCAGACTAGCGGGGGGCGGGGATGAGCAGTTCTTC. It encodes CASSVRLAGGGDEQFF.

V is TRBV21-1 and J is TRBJ2-4; the D segment call TRBD2 is taken from the table without a DNA check. TRBV21-1 is a recognized pseudogene. CDR3 length: 15 amino acids. CDR3: CASSPQGGAKNIQYF. DNA for the CDR3: TGTGCCAGCAGCCCCCAGGGAGGGGCCAAAAACATTCAGTACTTC.

The rearrangement joins TRBV10-3 to TRBJ1-2; 8 bases fit TRBD1. The V gene's germline CDR1 is ENHRY and CDR2 SYGVKD. CDR3 length equals 15 residues. With 10 bases clipped from V and 12 bases from J, the junction kept 22 bases outside the gene matches. CDR3: CATGEDRGQVRADTF. CDR3 DNA: TGTGCCACAGGGGAAGACAGGGGCCAGGTTCGGGCTGACACCTTC.

V usage is TRBV7-2 and J usage is TRBJ2-1; 7 bases are a match to TRBD2. V was pared by 3 bases and J by 5 bases, with 7 bases of the junction left unmatched. The CDR3 spans 15 residues. The V gene's germline CDR1 is SGHTA and CDR2 FQGNSA. The CDR3 region is CASSLVGGGNNEQFF. In DNA, the CDR3 is TGTGCCAGCAGCTTGGTGGGGGGGGGTAACAATGAGCAGTTCTTC.

The V and J genes are TRBV7-6 and TRBJ2-7; 8 bases are a match to TRBD1. After removal of 5 bases from V and 2 bases from J, the junction contained 8 bases not matched to a gene. The CDR3 is made up of 15 amino acids. Germline-derived CDR1 and CDR2 are SGHVS and FNYEAQ. The CDR3: CASSQVGQGAYEQYF. CDR3 coding DNA: TGTGCCAGCAGCCAAGTCGGACAGGGCGCCTACGAGCAGTACTTC.

The chain is built from TRBV30 and TRBJ2-1, with TRBD1 matching 9 bases. Germline V lookup: CDR1 GTSNPN, CDR2 SVGIG (reference sequence). This CDR3 is 11 amino acids long. J gave up 12 bases and V 4 bases, and 4 bases lay outside the gene matches. Here the CDR3 reads CAWNDRGRQFF. CDR3 DNA sequence: TGTGCCTGGAACGACAGGGGGAGGCAGTTCTTC.

The chain recombines TRBV11-2 with TRBJ1-1, with unresolved D. The germline gives CDR1 SGHAT, CDR2 FQNNGV. The CDR3 runs to 13 residues. V lost 2 bases, J lost 11 bases, and 15 bases lay in between. CDR3 DNA: TGTGCCAGCAGCTTACAAGGGAGAGGGAAGGCTTTCTTT. Translated, it gives CASSLQGRGKAFF.

V gene TRBV19 combines with J gene TRBJ2-4; possibly TRBD1 for D (6 bases). Trimming stripped 5 bases from V and 9 bases from J, with 17 bases between. Germline CDR1 and CDR2: LNHDA and SQIVND (reference sequence). This CDR3 region has 14 residues. The CDR3 reads CASSPRTDPGIQYF. CDR3 nucleotide sequence: TGTGCCAGTAGTCCACGGACAGACCCAGGCATTCAGTACTTC.

The rearrangement uses TRBV7-2 and TRBJ2-7; TRBD1 matches 8 bases. V lost 7 bases and J lost 2; bases outside the gene matches: 10. This CDR3 has 15 amino acids. Germline loops: CDR1 SGHTA, CDR2 FQGNSA. Here the CDR3 DNA reads TGTGCCAGCACCTCGGGCAGGACAGGGCCCTACGAGCAGTACTTC. Protein sequence: CASTSGRTGPYEQYF.

The chain links TRBV9 to TRBJ2-3; 8 bases agree with TRBD1. The CDR3 is 22 amino acids. CDR1 and CDR2 (germline): SGDLS, YYNGEE. The junction had 27 bases not matched to a gene; V was cut back by 6 bases and J by 0 bases. The CDR3 protein is CASNSTATHRDRRYYSTDTQYF. CDR3 DNA sequence: TGTGCCAGCAACTCAACCGCGACTCACCGGGACAGGAGATACTATAGCACAGATACGCAGTATTTT.

The V call is TRBV5-5, the J call TRBJ2-1, with D perhaps TRBD2 (5 bases). CDR1 and CDR2 (germline): SGHKS, YYEKEE (reference sequence). The V end was cut by 0 bases, the J end by 4 bases, with 14 bases between. The CDR3 is 16 amino acids. The CDR3 is CASSLAAGSFYNEQFF. In DNA form, the CDR3 reads TGTGCCAGCAGCTTGGCCGCGGGCTCTTTTTACAATGAGCAGTTCTTC.

V gene TRBV6-5 combines with J gene TRBJ1-4; weak D call: TRBD1 (6 bases). Looked up from germline, CDR1 is MNHEY and CDR2 is SVGAGI. V lost 5 bases to trimming and J lost 2 bases, with 9 bases between them. The CDR3 is 14 amino acids. CDR3 residues: CASSPQGTNEKLFF. CDR3 sequence (DNA): TGTGCCAGCAGTCCTCAGGGGACTAATGAAAAACTGTTTTTT.

The CDR3 sequence is CASSQEGRSGRRPSTDTQYF. The CDR3 DNA follows: TGCGCCAGCAGCCAAGAAGGTCGTAGCGGGAGGCGCCCGAGCACAGATACGCAGTATTTT. This chain links TRBV4-3 with TRBJ2-3; 10 nucleotides match TRBD2. CDR1 and CDR2 (germline): LGHNA, YSLEER. J lost 0 bases, V lost 0 bases, and 12 bases had no gene match. This CDR3 has 20 amino acids.

This clone was recorded once. J is TRBJ1-3 and V is TRBV4-1; D remains unclear. CDR3 length equals 15 residues. Looked up from germline, CDR1 is MGHRA and CDR2 is YSYEKL. The ends were cut back, 0 bases at V and 1 base at J, with 7 bases in the middle. Here the CDR3 reads CASSQDRGSGNTIYF. In DNA, the CDR3 is TGCGCCAGCAGCCAAGATCGGGGATCTGGAAACACCATATATTTT.

The chain carries TRBV6-1 and TRBJ2-7, with D possibly TRBD1 on 5 matching bases. Deletions cut 6 bases from V and 3 bases from J, with 18 bases between. The germline V gene encodes CDR1 MNHNS and CDR2 SASEGT. The CDR3 totals 15 residues. CDR3 protein: CASSETQGALYEQYF. DNA for the CDR3: TGTGCCAGCAGCGAAACGCAGGGCGCCCTCTACGAGCAGTACTTC.